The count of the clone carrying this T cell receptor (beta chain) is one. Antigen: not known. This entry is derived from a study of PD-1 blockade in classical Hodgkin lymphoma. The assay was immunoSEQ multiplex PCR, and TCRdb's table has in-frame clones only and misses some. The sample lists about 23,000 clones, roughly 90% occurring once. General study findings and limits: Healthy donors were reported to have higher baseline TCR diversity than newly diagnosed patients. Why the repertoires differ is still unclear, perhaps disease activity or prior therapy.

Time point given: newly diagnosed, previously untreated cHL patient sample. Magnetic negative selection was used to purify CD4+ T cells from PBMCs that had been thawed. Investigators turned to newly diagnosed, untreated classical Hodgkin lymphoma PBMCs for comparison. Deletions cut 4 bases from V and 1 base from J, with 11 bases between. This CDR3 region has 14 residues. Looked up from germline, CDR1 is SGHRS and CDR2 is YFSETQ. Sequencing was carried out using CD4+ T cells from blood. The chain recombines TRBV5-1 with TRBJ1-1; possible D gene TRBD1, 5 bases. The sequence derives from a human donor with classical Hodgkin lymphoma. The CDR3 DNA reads TGCGCCAGCAGCCCATCGGGACGGAACACTGAAGCTTTCTTT. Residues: CASSPSGRNTEAFF.